This T cell receptor (beta chain) was observed in a study of cytomegalovirus exposure and HLA in healthy donors. Study-wide results and caveats: Later work found that TCR association rates differed between HLA loci; DRB1 had the most and HLA-C the fewest. Sequence variants that were highly shared formed a cluster that was likely a sequencing artifact. Researchers catalogued approximately 170 TCR beta chains as cytomegalovirus-associated.

CDR3 length: 15 residues. Germline CDR1 and CDR2: MNHNS and SASEGT. Trimming left V 3 bases short and J 4 bases short, with 15 bases between. Likely unrecorded immune exposures existed in these nominally healthy donors. The PCR ran on 60 Vbeta and 13 Jbeta primers. TCRdb's table, derived via immunoSEQ multiplex PCR, lists solely in-frame clones and lacks some. The sample includes 150,000 to 200,000 clones, over 65% of them seen just once. With regard to this clone: Its antigen is unknown.

The source material was PBMCs. The chain carries TRBV6-1 and TRBJ1-2; D not certain. The TCR comes from a woman aged 40 to 55 in good health and CMV-seropositive. Written as DNA, the CDR3 is TGTGCCAGCAGTGATCGGGGTTCGGGTCCCTATGGCTACACCTTC. Protein product: CASSDRGSGPYGYTF.